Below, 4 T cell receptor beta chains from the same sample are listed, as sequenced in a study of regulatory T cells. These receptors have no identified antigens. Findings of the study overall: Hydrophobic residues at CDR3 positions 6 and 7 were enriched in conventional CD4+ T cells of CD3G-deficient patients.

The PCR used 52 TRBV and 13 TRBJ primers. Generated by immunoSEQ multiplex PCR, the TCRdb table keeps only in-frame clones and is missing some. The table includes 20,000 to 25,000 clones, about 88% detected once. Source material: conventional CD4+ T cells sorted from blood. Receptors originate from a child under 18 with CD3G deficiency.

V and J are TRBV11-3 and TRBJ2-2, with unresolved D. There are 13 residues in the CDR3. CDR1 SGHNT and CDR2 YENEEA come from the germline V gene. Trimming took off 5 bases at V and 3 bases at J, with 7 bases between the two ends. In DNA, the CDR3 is TGTGCCAGCAGCACTACATACACCGGGGAGCTGTTTTTT. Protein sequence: CASSTTYTGELFF. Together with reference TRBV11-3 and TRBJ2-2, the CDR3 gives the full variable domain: EAGVVQSPRYKIIEKKQPVAFWCNPISGHNTLYWYLQNLGQGPELLIRYENEEAVDDSQLPKDRFSAERLKGVDSTLKIQPAELGDSAVYLCASSTTYTGELFFGEGSRLTVL.

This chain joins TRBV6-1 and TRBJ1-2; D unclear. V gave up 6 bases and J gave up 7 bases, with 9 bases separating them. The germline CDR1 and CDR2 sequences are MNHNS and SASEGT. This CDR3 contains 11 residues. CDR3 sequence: CASRERVGYTF. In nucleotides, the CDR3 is TGTGCCAGCAGGGAGAGGGTTGGCTACACCTTC.

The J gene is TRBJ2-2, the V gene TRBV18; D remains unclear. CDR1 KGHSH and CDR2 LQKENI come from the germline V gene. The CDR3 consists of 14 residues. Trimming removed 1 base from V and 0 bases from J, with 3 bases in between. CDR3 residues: CASSPQPNTGELFF. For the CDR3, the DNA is TGTGCCAGCTCACCACAACCGAACACCGGGGAGCTGTTTTTT.

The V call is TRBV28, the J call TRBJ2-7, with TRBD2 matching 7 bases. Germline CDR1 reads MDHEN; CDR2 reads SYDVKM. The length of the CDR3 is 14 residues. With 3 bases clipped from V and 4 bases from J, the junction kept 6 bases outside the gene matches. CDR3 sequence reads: CASSLGNSGYEQYF. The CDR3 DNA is TGTGCCAGCAGTTTGGGGAATAGCGGGTACGAGCAGTACTTC.